The next 12 T cell receptor beta chains were all read from a single sample in a study of CD8 T cells in Susac syndrome. Reverse transcription used about 0.45 to 1 ug RNA and random hexamers. TCRdb ran MiXCR on the immunoSEQ multiplex PCR reads and lists one entry per CDR3 protein. This table has some 110,000 distinct CDR3 sequences, over 90% appearing once. Sample: CD8+ T cells from PBMCs. These receptor sequences come from a human donor with Susac syndrome.

The rearrangement links TRBV29-1 to TRBJ1-2; D not certain. V gave up 0 bases and J gave up 1 base, with 6 bases separating them. This CDR3 comprises 13 residues. CDR1 and CDR2 (germline): SQVTM, ANQGSEA. The CDR3 bases are TGCAGCGTTGAAGATGCGGTTAACTATGGCTACACCTTC. Translation: CSVEDAVNYGYTF.

The rearrangement uses TRBV25-1 and TRBJ1-2, with 7 bases aligning to TRBD1. Germline CDR1 is MGHDK and CDR2 is SYGVNS. The CDR3 runs 14 residues. Unmatched junction bases numbered 6, after V lost 1 base and J lost 7 bases. This CDR3 is CASSEFEGAGGYTF. The CDR3 DNA follows: TGTGCCAGCAGTGAATTTGAGGGGGCTGGTGGCTACACCTTC.

This clonotype was found once. V gene TRBV18 combines with J gene TRBJ2-2; D is ambiguous. This CDR3 spans 13 amino acids. The ends were cut back, 8 bases at V and 1 base at J, with 8 bases in the middle. Germline values: CDR1 KGHSH, CDR2 LQKENI. The CDR3 here is CASRDGNTGELFF. The CDR3 DNA follows: TGTGCCAGCCGAGACGGGAACACCGGGGAGCTGTTTTTT.

V and J are TRBV5-4 and TRBJ1-1; tentative D call: TRBD1 (5 bases). The CDR3 consists of 12 residues. Trimming shortened V by 2 bases and J by 8 bases, and 10 bases separated the two germline ends. Germline-derived CDR1 and CDR2 are SGHNT and YYREEE (reference sequence). The CDR3 is CASSLTQEEAFF. The CDR3 DNA is TGTGCCAGCAGCTTAACACAGGAGGAAGCTTTCTTT.

The chain is built from TRBV7-9 and TRBJ1-2; no clear D. Per germline, CDR1 SEHNR and CDR2 FQNEAQ (reference sequence). The CDR3 contains 13 residues. Between the trimmed V and J ends, which lost 3 bases and 3 bases, there was a span of 8 bases. The CDR3 loop is CASSLEDYYGYTF. CDR3 DNA sequence: TGTGCCAGCAGCTTGGAAGACTACTATGGCTACACCTTC.

This chain connects TRBV6-5 to TRBJ2-7; D may be TRBD2 (7 bases). The CDR3 extends over 11 amino acids. V lost 7 bases, J lost 7 bases, and 11 bases lay in between. The germline CDR1 and CDR2 sequences are MNHEY and SVGAGI. The DNA for the CDR3 is TGTGCCAGCATAGGGGGGGGAGAGCAGTACTTC. It is translated as CASIGGGEQYF.

This clonotype was picked up many times. The CDR3 reads CASSSSDRETEAFF. The CDR3 DNA follows: TGTGCCAGCAGTTCATCGGACAGGGAGACTGAAGCTTTCTTT. The chain has TRBV12-3 or TRBV12-4 and TRBJ1-1; TRBD1 matches 8 bases. J was trimmed by 5 bases and V by 4 bases; bases with no gene match: 6. The CDR3 is made up of 14 amino acids.

The chain carries TRBV9 and TRBJ2-5, with D unresolved. The CDR3 extends over 13 amino acids. V shed 2 bases and J shed 2 bases, with 7 bases lying between them. Per germline, CDR1 SGDLS and CDR2 YYNGEE. The CDR3 loop is CASSVGYQETQYF. CDR3 in DNA: TGTGCCAGCAGCGTGGGCTATCAAGAGACCCAGTACTTC. Full variable domain (outside the CDR3, taken from reference TRBV9 and TRBJ2-5): DSGVTQTPKHLITATGQRVTLRCSPRSGDLSVYWYQQSLDQGLQFLIQYYNGEERAKGNILERFSAQQFPDLHSELNLSSLELGDSALYFCASSVGYQETQYFGPGTRLLVL.

The CDR3 protein is CASSSRTTQRVNEQYF. CDR3 in DNA: TGTGCCAGCAGCTCGCGAACAACCCAAAGAGTGAACGAGCAGTACTTC. The V gene is TRBV5-4, the J gene TRBJ2-7; D gene unclear. Trimming removed 3 bases at V and 5 bases at J, with 21 bases between. Per germline, CDR1 SGHNT and CDR2 YYREEE (reference sequence). The CDR3 sequence is 16 residues long.

As to this clonotype: A read error may account for a junction end that differs from germline. The CDR3 sequence is CASSSGVLWDF. CDR3 bases: TGTGCCAGCAGTTCAGGAGTCCTATGGGATTTT. V and J are TRBV12-3 or TRBV12-4 and TRBJ1-5; D uncertain. The CDR3 is 11 amino acids.

V gene TRBV19 combines with J gene TRBJ2-7; D is unresolved. CDR1 LNHDA and CDR2 SQIVND come from the germline V gene (reference sequence). The CDR3 sequence is 12 residues long. The V end lost 2 bases, the J end lost 6 bases, and 8 bases lay between the germline ends. As DNA, the CDR3 is TGTGCCAGTAGTATAACGGGTTTCGAGCAGTACTTC. This encodes CASSITGFEQYF. Full variable domain (rest looked up from reference TRBV19 and TRBJ2-7): DGGITQSPKYLFRKEGQNVTLSCEQNLNHDAMYWYRQDPGQGLRLIYYSQIVNDFQKGDIAEGYSVSREKKESFPLTVTSAQKNPTAFYLCASSITGFEQYFGPGTRLTVT.

This chain uses TRBV24-1 with TRBJ2-1, with 10 bases matching TRBD1. The CDR3 runs 13 residues. Germline V gene lookup returns CDR1 KGHDR and CDR2 SFDVKD. J lost 8 bases, V lost 9 bases, and 6 bases had no gene match. CDR3 in DNA: TGTGCCACCCGGGACAGGGGTTCTGATGAGCAGTTCTTC. Its protein is CATRDRGSDEQFF.